One TCR beta chain is described in this entry. The germline V gene encodes CDR1 MNHEY and CDR2 SVGAGI. With 6 bases clipped from V and 0 bases from J, the junction kept 3 bases outside the gene matches. The CDR3 runs to 14 residues. Authors' methods: Amplifying reference gene primers gave estimates of nucleated cell counts. The table came from immunoSEQ multiplex PCR; TCRdb's copy has only in-frame clones and leaves some out. That table gives V, J and clone size, and the DNA gave D and trimming. The sample holds over 200,000 clones, roughly nine tenths seen once. Grouping used clinical history reported by participants in a survey and questionnaire. The sample comes from a study of blood T cell repertoires in COVID-19. Study details: The analysed material was cDNA or gDNA that came from T cells, B-cell-depleted T cells, or PBMCs.

The clonotype comes from a human donor in a cohort exposed to, infected with or recovered from COVID-19 (not recorded which). The donor label of this sample is uncertain. Sequenced material: PBMCs or T cells enriched from blood (not recorded which). This rearrangement joins TRBV6-5 to TRBJ2-7, with 9 bases identical to TRBD1. The CDR3 protein is CASRTGQGSYEQYF. The CDR3 bases are TGTGCCAGCAGAACGGGACAGGGCTCCTACGAGCAGTACTTC.